This T cell receptor (beta chain) was found in a study of blood T cell repertoires in COVID-19. Some clones are missing from TCRdb's copy, which holds only in-frame ones; the method was immunoSEQ multiplex PCR. The data hold under 300,000 clones, with nearly 90% observed a single time. Ages ranged from roughly 18 to 95 years, with residence in 24 US areas. Per the germline V gene, CDR1 is LGHDT and CDR2 is YNNKEL (reference sequence). The CDR3 extends over 14 amino acids. The J segment lost 7 bases and the V segment lost 4 bases, leaving 3 bases of the junction unmatched. The chain combines TRBV3-1 (or the pseudogene TRBV3-2) with TRBJ1-6; 8 nucleotides agree with TRBD1. Material: PBMCs or T cells enriched from blood (not recorded which). This sequence was found in a woman in her 30s who had recovered from COVID-19. CDR3 in DNA: TGTGCCAGCAGCCCGTACAGGGGGAATTCACCCCTCCACTTT. Translated: CASSPYRGNSPLHF.